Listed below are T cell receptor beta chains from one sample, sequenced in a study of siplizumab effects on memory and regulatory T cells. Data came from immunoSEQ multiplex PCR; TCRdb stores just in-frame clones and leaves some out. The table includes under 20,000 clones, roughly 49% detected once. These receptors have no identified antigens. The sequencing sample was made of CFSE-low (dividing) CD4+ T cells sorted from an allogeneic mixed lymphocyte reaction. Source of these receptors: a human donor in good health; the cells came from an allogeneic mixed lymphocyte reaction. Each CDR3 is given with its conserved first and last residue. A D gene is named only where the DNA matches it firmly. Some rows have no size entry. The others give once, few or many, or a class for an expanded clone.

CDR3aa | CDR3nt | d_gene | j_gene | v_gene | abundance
CASSEAGGGNEQFF | TGTGCCAGCAGTGAAGCGGGGGGCGGAAATGAGCAGTTCTTC | . | TRBJ2-1 | TRBV6-1 | .
CASSLASGVQETQYF | TGCGCCAGCAGCTTGGCCAGCGGGGTCCAAGAGACCCAGTACTTC | TRBD2 | TRBJ2-5 | TRBV5-1 | .
CASSGAVARKETQYF | TGTGCCAGCAGCGGCGCGGTCGCGCGAAAGGAGACCCAGTACTTC | . | TRBJ2-5 | TRBV11-1 | .
CASNKLEGETQYF | TGTGCCAGCAATAAACTAGAGGGAGAGACCCAGTACTTC | . | TRBJ2-5 | TRBV6-6 | .
CASSIARTEAFF | TGTGCCAGTAGTATAGCCCGCACTGAAGCTTTCTTT | . | TRBJ1-1 | TRBV19 | .
CASSPDRSGNTIYF | TGTGCCAGCTCACCCGACAGATCTGGAAACACCATATATTTT | . | TRBJ1-3 | TRBV18 | few
CASSRTSGLGDTQYF | TGCGCCAGCAGCCGGACTAGCGGCCTTGGAGATACGCAGTATTTT | TRBD2 | TRBJ2-3 | TRBV5-1 | few
CASSSDSYGYTF | TGTGCCAGCAGCTCGGACAGCTATGGCTACACCTTC | . | TRBJ1-2 | TRBV7-2 | .
CASSFPGTDLLAQHF | TGCGCCAGCAGTTTCCCCGGGACAGACCTTTTGGCCCAGCATTTT | TRBD1 | TRBJ1-5 | TRBV23-1 | few
CASSLNREYTEAFF | TGTGCCAGCAGCTTAAACAGGGAGTACACTGAAGCTTTCTTT | . | TRBJ1-1 | TRBV11-2 | few
CATTTGQGGYGYTF | TGTGCCACCACCACGGGACAGGGAGGCTATGGCTACACCTTC | TRBD1 | TRBJ1-2 | TRBV2 | medium-sized
CASSLRKGTDTQYF | TGTGCCAGCAGCTTGCGGAAGGGCACAGATACGCAGTATTTT | . | TRBJ2-3 | TRBV7-2 | .
CAWSVEQGTEAFF | TGTGCCTGGAGTGTTGAACAGGGTACTGAAGCTTTCTTT | . | TRBJ1-1 | TRBV30 | .
CASSPELTGSYGYTF | TGTGCCAGCTCACCAGAATTGACAGGGTCCTATGGCTACACCTTC | TRBD1 | TRBJ1-2 | TRBV18 | few
CASSIGDITYEQYF | TGTGCCAGTAGTATCGGGGACATTACCTACGAGCAGTACTTC | . | TRBJ2-7 | TRBV19 | few
CASSLDPGREDTQYF | TGTGCCAGCAGCTTAGATCCAGGGAGGGAAGATACGCAGTATTTT | TRBD2 | TRBJ2-3 | TRBV13 | few
CASSPNVFAGATYEQYF | TGTGCCAGCTCACCAAACGTCTTTGCAGGGGCCACCTACGAGCAGTACTTC | . | TRBJ2-7 | TRBV18 | few
CASSYPPSTDTQYF | TGTGCCAGCAGTTACCCCCCTAGCACAGATACGCAGTATTTT | . | TRBJ2-3 | TRBV6-9 | .
CASSIRDRGGDTQYF | TGTGCCAGCAGCATCCGGGACAGGGGAGGGGATACGCAGTATTTT | TRBD1 | TRBJ2-3 | TRBV9 | .
CASSEQGGEWNEQFF | TGTGCCAGCAGTGAACAGGGAGGGGAATGGAATGAGCAGTTCTTC | TRBD2 | TRBJ2-1 | TRBV6-1 | .
CAISATGTQNNEQFF | TGTGCCATCAGTGCAACAGGAACCCAAAACAATGAGCAGTTCTTC | . | TRBJ2-1 | TRBV10-3 | few
CASSRSGTYEQYF | TGTGCCAGCAGTCGGAGTGGAACCTACGAGCAGTACTTC | . | TRBJ2-7 | TRBV6-1 | few
CASSLTGNTGELFF | TGCGCCAGCAGCCTGACAGGGAACACCGGGGAGCTGTTTTTT | . | TRBJ2-2 | TRBV5-1 | .
CASSVEGNTEAFF | TGTGCCAGCAGTGTGGAGGGGAACACTGAAGCTTTCTTT | . | TRBJ1-1 | TRBV6-4 | few
CASSLGSYGYTF | TGTGCCAGCAGTCTGGGTTCCTATGGCTACACCTTC | . | TRBJ1-2 | TRBV28 | many
CASSNSGDTQYF | TGTGCCAGCAGTAACTCCGGAGATACGCAGTATTTT | . | TRBJ2-3 | TRBV6-5 | once
CASSPDLNSEAFF | TGTGCCAGCTCACCCGACCTGAACAGTGAAGCTTTCTTT | . | TRBJ1-1 | TRBV18 | .
CASSPRTSGGVVGETQYF | TGTGCCAGCAGCCCAAGGACTAGCGGGGGGGTAGTCGGAGAGACCCAGTACTTC | TRBD2 | TRBJ2-5 | TRBV13 | once
CASSLLNEKLFF | TGTGCCAGCAGCTTGCTTAATGAAAAACTGTTTTTT | . | TRBJ1-4 | TRBV7-2 | few
CASSLESTDTQYF | TGTGCCAGCAGCCTCGAGAGCACAGATACGCAGTATTTT | . | TRBJ2-3 | TRBV6-4 | .
CASSPIQETQYF | TGTGCCAGCTCACCCATCCAAGAGACCCAGTACTTC | . | TRBJ2-5 | TRBV18 | few
CASNPAGEAFEQYF | TGTGCCAGCAACCCGGCAGGGGAAGCCTTCGAGCAGTACTTC | . | TRBJ2-7 | TRBV6-6 | .
CASSASGGDTEAFF | TGTGCCAGCAGCGCCTCTGGAGGGGATACTGAAGCTTTCTTT | . | TRBJ1-1 | TRBV9 | once
CASSIPGLDEKLFF | TGTGCCAGTAGTATACCAGGGTTGGATGAAAAACTGTTTTTT | . | TRBJ1-4 | TRBV19 | .
CAIRGDRVNSPLHF | TGTGCCATCAGGGGGGACAGAGTCAATTCACCCCTCCACTTT | TRBD1 | TRBJ1-6 | TRBV10-3 | .
CASSQRGTDTQYF | TGCGCCAGCAGCCAAAGAGGGACAGATACGCAGTATTTT | . | TRBJ2-3 | TRBV4-1 | .
CASSLTGSGGTDTQYF | TGTGCCAGCAGCTTAACTGGGAGCGGGGGCACAGATACGCAGTATTTT | TRBD2 | TRBJ2-3 | TRBV7-3 | .
CASSLSWDTQYF | TGCGCCAGCAGCTTGAGCTGGGATACGCAGTATTTT | . | TRBJ2-3 | TRBV5-1 | .
CASSQVGGNTIYF | TGTGCCAGCAGCCAAGTGGGTGGAAACACCATATATTTT | . | TRBJ1-3 | TRBV4-2 | .
CAIKGDTEAFF | TGTGCCATCAAAGGCGACACTGAAGCTTTCTTT | . | TRBJ1-1 | TRBV6-5 | .
CASRPDRGDEKLFF | TGTGCCAGCAGGCCGGACAGGGGGGATGAAAAACTGTTTTTT | TRBD1 | TRBJ1-4 | TRBV6-1 | few
CAITTVAGIYNEQFF | TGTGCCATCACCACCGTAGCGGGGATCTACAATGAGCAGTTCTTC | TRBD2 | TRBJ2-1 | TRBV10-3 | .
CASNTGGRSPYEQYF | TGTGCCAGCAACACGGGGGGGCGATCCCCCTACGAGCAGTACTTC | TRBD2 | TRBJ2-7 | TRBV6-5 | few
CASSHTSGEQFF | TGTGCCAGCAGTCACACTAGCGGTGAGCAGTTCTTC | TRBD2 | TRBJ2-1 | TRBV6-5 | .
CASSSTTRGEAFF | TGCGCCAGCAGTTCCACCACCAGGGGAGAGGCTTTCTTT | . | TRBJ1-1 | TRBV10-1 | .
CASSSTGNTEAFF | TGTGCCAGTAGTAGTACAGGGAATACTGAAGCTTTCTTT | . | TRBJ1-1 | TRBV19 | .
CASSPRFETQYF | TGTGCCAGCAGCCCCAGGTTTGAGACCCAGTACTTC | . | TRBJ2-5 | TRBV14 | medium-sized
CASTPGDLYNEQFF | TGCGCCAGCACCCCGGGGGACCTCTACAATGAGCAGTTCTTC | . | TRBJ2-1 | TRBV5-1 | .